Below, 13 T cell receptor beta chains from the same sample are listed, as sequenced in a study of blood T cell repertoires in COVID-19. TCRdb keeps only in-frame clones here, not all; method: immunoSEQ multiplex PCR. Seen here are 370,000 or so clones, more than 65% observed once, and the top ten hold over 0.95%. Sequenced: peripheral blood. All receptors derive from a human donor with acute or convalescent COVID-19. The donor label of this sample is uncertain.

The chain combines TRBV2 with TRBJ1-6; 7 bases are shared with TRBD1. With 4 bases clipped from V and 16 bases from J, the junction kept 10 bases outside the gene matches. Germline V gene sequence: CDR1 SNHLY, CDR2 FYNNEI. CDR3 length equals 13 residues. The CDR3 spells CASSADRAPGLHF. DNA for the CDR3: TGTGCCAGCAGTGCCGACAGGGCCCCTGGGCTCCACTTT.

The V call is TRBV15, the J call TRBJ2-5; 12 bases agree with TRBD2. The junction had 6 bases not matched to a gene; V was cut back by 2 bases and J by 2 bases. This CDR3 is built from 17 residues. Germline lookup yields CDR1 LNHNV and CDR2 YYDKDF (reference sequence). As DNA, the CDR3 is TGTGCCACCAGCAGATGGACTAGCGGGGTTGATCAAGAGACCCAGTACTTC. As protein: CATSRWTSGVDQETQYF.

The chain is built from TRBV2 and TRBJ2-7, with 9 bases fitting TRBD2. In germline, CDR1 is SNHLY, CDR2 FYNNEI. The CDR3 runs to 15 residues. Trimming took 5 bases from V and 4 from J; bases not matched to a gene: 9. The CDR3 DNA sequence: TGTGCCAGCAGTCCCCGACTAGCGGTTACTTACGAGCAGTACTTC. Translating gives CASSPRLAVTYEQYF.

The chain carries TRBV5-1 and TRBJ1-3, with D possibly matching TRBD1 (6 bases). The CDR3 runs 14 residues. V was clipped by 4 bases and J by 3 bases, with 11 bases between them. The germline V gene has CDR1 SGHRS and CDR2 YFSETQ. CDR3 protein: CASSPWGLGNTIYF. In DNA, the CDR3 is TGCGCCAGCAGCCCGTGGGGGCTTGGAAACACCATATATTTT.

The table lists this clone with a few counts. The J gene is TRBJ2-3, the V gene TRBV6-1, with 9 bases identical to TRBD2. V gave up 4 bases and J gave up 3 bases; unmatched junction bases: 8. Germline lookup yields CDR1 MNHNS and CDR2 SASEGT. This CDR3 comprises 16 residues. The CDR3 sequence is CASSVTAGGKTDTQYF. DNA of the CDR3: TGTGCCAGCAGTGTAACCGCGGGGGGGAAAACAGATACGCAGTATTTT.

This clone was recorded once. The rearrangement uses TRBV5-1 and TRBJ2-1, with 10 bases matching TRBD2. J was trimmed by 3 bases and V by 3 bases; bases with no gene match: 6. Germline loops: CDR1 SGHRS, CDR2 YFSETQ. The CDR3 consists of 16 residues. CDR3 protein: CASSWNSGGYYNEQFF. DNA of the CDR3: TGCGCCAGCAGCTGGAATAGCGGGGGGTACTACAATGAGCAGTTCTTC.

This clone came up once. Here the CDR3 reads CASGSQGYNSPLHF. Written as DNA, the CDR3 is TGTGCCAGCGGGTCCCAGGGGTATAATTCACCCCTCCACTTT. The rearrangement links TRBV6-5 to TRBJ1-6; a possible D gene is TRBD1 (6 bases). Germline CDR1 reads MNHEY; CDR2 reads SVGAGI. The CDR3 sequence is 14 residues long. Trimming took off 8 bases at V and 4 bases at J, with 12 bases between the two ends.

The chain recombines TRBV10-1 with TRBJ1-5, with D unclear. The CDR3 length is 14 residues. The germline V and J ends were trimmed by 0 bases and 6 bases, with 9 bases remaining between them. Germline assignment: CDR1 WNHNN and CDR2 SYGVQD (reference sequence). CDR3 loop: CASSESRMPQPQHF. In DNA, the CDR3 is TGCGCCAGCAGTGAGTCGAGGATGCCTCAGCCCCAGCATTTT.

This clone was counted only a few times. V and J are TRBV7-8 and TRBJ2-2; 8 bases match TRBD1. Germline values: CDR1 SGHVS, CDR2 FQNEAQ. Trimming cost V 1 base and J 4 bases; bases outside gene matches: 8. CDR3 size: 17 residues. CDR3: CASSLGFGTGLTGELFF. The CDR3 nucleotides read TGTGCCAGCAGCTTAGGGTTCGGGACAGGCCTCACCGGGGAGCTGTTTTTT.

Only one count was recorded for this clone. The chain has TRBV4-2 and TRBJ1-2; no clear D. Trimming removed 1 base at V and 5 bases at J, with 17 bases between. The CDR3 is 16 amino acids. The germline gives CDR1 LGHNA, CDR2 YNFKEQ. The CDR3 DNA reads as TGTGCCAGCAGCCAAGTTATGAAAGCGGGTATTTATGGCTACACCTTC. Protein sequence: CASSQVMKAGIYGYTF.

The table lists this clone with a few counts. The chain has TRBV9 and TRBJ1-1, with D possibly matching TRBD1 (5 bases). The CDR3 spans 14 residues. Germline V gene sequence: CDR1 SGDLS, CDR2 YYNGEE. V was shortened by 3 bases and J by 9 bases, with 18 bases between the two germline ends. The CDR3 DNA reads as TGTGCCAGCAGCGCCGCGGGGGGTAGCAGGAAAGCTTTCTTT. Protein: CASSAAGGSRKAFF.

The chain uses TRBV24-1 and TRBJ2-1; TRBD2 agrees at 8 bases. CDR3 length: 16 residues. Germline V gene data show CDR1 as KGHDR and CDR2 as SFDVKD. V lost 4 bases and J lost 2; bases outside the gene matches: 6. CDR3 protein: CATSESTSGTYNEQFF. The CDR3 bases are TGTGCCACCAGTGAATCCACTAGCGGCACCTACAATGAGCAGTTCTTC.

The V and J genes are TRBV6-5 and TRBJ1-2; weak D call: TRBD1 (6 bases). The length of the CDR3 is 15 residues. The germline V gene encodes CDR1 MNHEY and CDR2 SVGAGI. V lost 6 bases to trimming and J lost 2 bases, with 16 bases between them. The CDR3 DNA follows: TGTGCCAGCAGCCCCGACAGGTTCATCAACTATGGCTACACCTTC. Amino acid sequence: CASSPDRFINYGYTF.